The 22 T cell receptor beta chains in this list originate from one sample, sequenced in a study of cytomegalovirus exposure and HLA in healthy donors. PCR employed 60 Vbeta and 13 Jbeta primers. Clones were sequenced by immunoSEQ multiplex PCR, and TCRdb holds only the in-frame ones, with some missing. The table lists approximately 220,000 clones, 60% to 80% of them singletons. Sequencing input: PBMCs. These TCRs come from a young woman in good health and CMV-seronegative.

The table lists this clone with a few counts. This chain connects TRBV4-1 to TRBJ2-1; no reliable D call. The CDR3 has 12 amino acids. Per germline, CDR1 MGHRA and CDR2 YSYEKL. Deletions cut 0 bases from V and 13 bases from J, with 10 bases between. The CDR3 loop is CASSQDGGSQFF. The CDR3 region has the DNA TGCGCCAGCAGCCAAGATGGCGGTAGTCAGTTCTTC.

This sequence joins TRBV5-1 and TRBJ2-3, with 16 bases aligning to TRBD2. Germline CDR1 reads SGHRS; CDR2 reads YFSETQ. The CDR3 consists of 19 residues. Unmatched junction bases numbered 13, after V lost 4 bases and J lost 5 bases. The CDR3 here is CASSLPGLAGGPGKDTQYF. CDR3 sequence (DNA): TGCGCCAGCAGCCTACCGGGACTAGCGGGAGGGCCTGGAAAAGATACGCAGTATTTT.

This clone was observed a handful of times. The chain recombines TRBV5-6 with TRBJ2-2; 7 bases match TRBD1. The germline V gene encodes CDR1 SGHDT and CDR2 YYEEEE. The CDR3 has 14 amino acids. V lost 6 bases, J lost 1 base, and 3 bases stayed unmatched. CDR3 amino acids: CASTRQGNTGELFF. The CDR3 bases are TGTGCCAGCACCCGACAGGGGAACACCGGGGAGCTGTTTTTT.

The chain employs TRBV9 and TRBJ1-2; D remains ambiguous. The CDR3 has 14 amino acids. Per the germline V gene, CDR1 is SGDLS and CDR2 is YYNGEE. Trimming shortened V by 4 bases and J by 4 bases, and 14 bases separated the two germline ends. The CDR3 protein is CASSPEQRSYGYTF. The CDR3 nucleotides read TGTGCCAGCAGCCCGGAACAGAGATCCTATGGCTACACCTTC.

This sequence joins TRBV6-5 and TRBJ1-2; TRBD1 might be the D (6 bases). The CDR3 sequence is 14 residues long. Trimming took 7 bases from V and 5 from J, leaving 17 bases between them. Germline V gives CDR1 MNHEY, CDR2 SVGAGI. This CDR3 is CASIEGGVGYGYTF. Here the CDR3 DNA reads TGTGCCAGCATCGAAGGGGGGGTTGGTTATGGCTACACCTTC.

The chain links TRBV11-3 to TRBJ1-2; no firm D call. Germline CDR1 SGHNT, CDR2 YENEEA. This CDR3 has 14 amino acids. V lost 4 bases, J lost 8 bases, and 17 bases lay in between. The CDR3 sequence is CASSSRGGYGGYTF. The CDR3 bases are TGTGCCAGCAGCTCAAGAGGAGGGTATGGAGGCTACACCTTC.

This chain links TRBV7-2 with TRBJ2-3; TRBD2 agrees at 7 bases. This CDR3 is 15 amino acids long. The germline gives CDR1 SGHTA, CDR2 FQGNSA. V was clipped by 4 bases and J by 3 bases; unmatched bases: 7. CDR3: CASSSNLGGTDTQYF. The CDR3 nucleotides read TGTGCCAGCAGCTCCAACCTGGGGGGGACAGATACGCAGTATTTT.

This clone has more than one count but fewer than ten. At one boundary the junction diverges from the germline segment, which might be a read error. The chain recombines TRBV7-7 with TRBJ2-5; TRBD1 agrees at 7 bases. The CDR3 covers 14 residues. In germline, CDR1 is SSHAT, CDR2 FNYEAQ (reference sequence). The CDR3 nucleotides read TGTGCTAGCAGCTTAAACAGGGGCCAAGAGACCCAGTACTTC. This encodes CASSLNRGQETQYF.

V gene TRBV10-3 combines with J gene TRBJ1-2; D gene ambiguous. The V gene lost 8 bases and the J gene lost 3 bases, with 22 bases spanning the gap. This CDR3 comprises 16 residues. CDR1 is ENHRY, CDR2 SYGVKD, per germline. The CDR3 loop reads CAIRKVLGERDYGYTF. The CDR3 bases are TGTGCCATCCGCAAAGTCCTTGGAGAGAGGGACTATGGCTACACCTTC.

V and J are TRBV6-5 and TRBJ2-1, with 9 nucleotides matching TRBD1. Losses at the gene ends were 4 bases for V and 2 bases for J; bases not matched to a gene: 3. Germline CDR1 reads MNHEY; CDR2 reads SVGAGI. This CDR3 spans 15 amino acids. This CDR3 reads CASSLGQGPYNEQFF. The CDR3 nucleotides read TGTGCCAGCAGTTTGGGACAGGGACCCTACAATGAGCAGTTCTTC.

In this sample, this clone turned up once. The rearrangement joins TRBV6-5 to TRBJ1-1; D is perhaps TRBD1 (5 bases). The ends were cut back, 3 bases at V and 2 bases at J, with 13 bases in the middle. The germline V gene encodes CDR1 MNHEY and CDR2 SVGAGI. The CDR3 has 15 residues. The CDR3 spells CASSYLQGGNTEAFF. The CDR3 DNA reads as TGTGCCAGCAGTTATCTCCAGGGCGGAAACACTGAAGCTTTCTTT.

The chain joins TRBV18 to TRBJ2-5; D tentatively reads TRBD1 or TRBD2 (5 bases each). Near its end, the DNA agrees better with TRBJ2-7, so the J call may be wrong. The CDR3 spans 15 residues. Germline loops: CDR1 KGHSH, CDR2 LQKENI. CDR3 protein: CASSQYPRSGGEQYF. The CDR3 DNA reads TGTGCCAGCTCTCAATATCCACGATCTGGGGGCGAGCAGTACTTC.

This clone was counted between two and nine times. V is TRBV10-3 and J is TRBJ1-2; no definite D call. Trimming removed 2 bases at V and 11 bases at J, with 24 bases between. CDR3 length: 16 residues. The V gene's germline CDR1 is ENHRY and CDR2 SYGVKD. The CDR3 bases are TGTGCCATCAGTGAGAAGAGCGGACTCTCCTCTGGTGGATACACCTTC. Translating gives CAISEKSGLSSGGYTF.

The V call is TRBV6-5, the J call TRBJ1-5; TRBD1 aligns across 7 bases. V lost 6 bases, J lost 7 bases, and 6 bases stayed unmatched. The CDR3 is 13 amino acids. Looked up from germline, CDR1 is MNHEY and CDR2 is SVGAGI. CDR3 residues: CASSQTTGQPQHF. For the CDR3, the DNA is TGTGCCAGCAGCCAAACGACAGGGCAGCCCCAGCATTTT.

The chain is built from TRBV19 and TRBJ2-2, with 12 bases aligning to TRBD2. CDR1 is LNHDA and CDR2 is SQIVND in the germline V gene (reference sequence). This CDR3 contains 17 residues. With 6 bases clipped from V and 1 base from J, the junction kept 6 bases outside the gene matches. The CDR3: CASRDETSGRNTGELFF. The CDR3, as DNA: TGTGCCAGTAGGGACGAGACTAGCGGGAGGAACACCGGGGAGCTGTTTTTT.

This chain links TRBV7-9 with TRBJ1-3; weak D call: TRBD1 (5 bases). The CDR3 loop spans 15 amino acids. Germline V gene lookup returns CDR1 SEHNR and CDR2 FQNEAQ (reference sequence). V was trimmed by 1 base and J by 4 bases, leaving 11 bases between them. CDR3 DNA: TGTGCCAGCAGCTTAGTCCAGGGCTGGGGAAACACCATATATTTT. Its translation is CASSLVQGWGNTIYF. The variable domain in full, completed from reference TRBV7-9 and TRBJ1-3, reads DTGVSQNPRHKITKRGQNVTFRCDPISEHNRLYWYRQTLGQGPEFLTYFQNEAQLEKSRLLSDRFSAERPKGSFSTLEIQRTEQGDSAMYLCASSLVQGWGNTIYFGEGSWLTVV.

The chain couples TRBV5-8 to TRBJ2-3; TRBD1 agrees at 7 bases. Unmatched junction bases numbered 5, after V lost 4 bases and J lost 0 bases. The germline CDR1 and CDR2 sequences are SGHTS and YDEGEE. This CDR3 contains 15 residues. The CDR3 DNA follows: TGTGCCAGCAGCCTGGGACAGCTAAGCACAGATACGCAGTATTTT. It codes for CASSLGQLSTDTQYF.

The rearrangement uses TRBV5-1 and TRBJ2-3; 7 bases fit TRBD1. V was clipped by 4 bases and J by 2 bases; unmatched bases: 13. The CDR3 loop spans 17 amino acids. Germline V gene data show CDR1 as SGHRS and CDR2 as YFSETQ. CDR3 loop: CASSGSWAGGPTDTQYF. In DNA form, the CDR3 reads TGCGCCAGCAGCGGATCCTGGGCAGGGGGACCCACAGATACGCAGTATTTT.

The CDR3 region has the DNA TGTGCCATCAGTGAGCCCCCGGGGAAGGGTGGAGAGACCCAGTACTTC. It encodes CAISEPPGKGGETQYF. The chain carries TRBV10-3 and TRBJ2-5; D might be TRBD2 (5 bases). Deletions cut 2 bases from V and 4 bases from J, with 17 bases between. Per the germline V gene, CDR1 is ENHRY and CDR2 is SYGVKD. The CDR3 contains 16 residues.

The genes are TRBV5-6 and TRBJ2-7, with TRBD2 as a possible D gene (6 bases). This CDR3 spans 14 amino acids. V shed 1 base and J shed 2 bases, with 10 bases lying between them. Per germline, CDR1 SGHDT and CDR2 YYEEEE. This CDR3 reads CASSLRGRTYEQYF. For the CDR3, the DNA is TGTGCCAGCAGCTTGCGGGGGAGAACCTACGAGCAGTACTTC.

The rearrangement joins TRBV5-1 to TRBJ2-7; 7 bases line up with TRBD2. Trimming removed 1 base from V and 1 base from J; junction bases left unmatched: 11. This CDR3 comprises 17 residues. Germline V gives CDR1 SGHRS, CDR2 YFSETQ. CDR3 DNA: TGCGCCAGCAGCTTGTCATCAGTGACTAGCCGATCCTACGAGCAGTACTTC. Protein product: CASSLSSVTSRSYEQYF. Based on the CDR3 plus reference TRBV5-1 and TRBJ2-7, the full variable domain is KAGVTQTPRYLIKTRGQQVTLSCSPISGHRSVSWYQQTPGQGLQFLFEYFSETQRNKGNFPGRFSGRQFSNSRSEMNVSTLELGDSALYLCASSLSSVTSRSYEQYFGPGTRLTVT.

Points on this clone: One end of the junction fails to match germline, which may point to a read error. This chain connects TRBV7-9 to TRBJ1-1; TRBD1 aligns across 7 bases. Germline CDR1 reads SEHNR; CDR2 reads FQNEAQ (reference sequence). The CDR3 runs to 16 residues. The DNA for the CDR3 is TGTTCCAGCAGCCCCGCGGGCAGGGGGAAGAACACTGAAGCTTTCTTT. This translates into CSSSPAGRGKNTEAFF.